One and the same sample provided the 16 T cell receptor beta chains below, sequenced in a study of Tregs in tolerant kidney transplant recipients. Measured with immunoSEQ multiplex PCR; TCRdb has only the in-frame clones, and not every one. Among approximately 90,000 clones listed, roughly 92% were seen once. Input material: CD8+ T cells from blood. These TCRs come from a human donor in good health.

The chain employs TRBV6-1 and TRBJ1-1, with 7 bases that match TRBD1. J lost 0 bases, V lost 4 bases, and 5 bases had no gene match. This CDR3 has 15 residues. Germline V lookup: CDR1 MNHNS, CDR2 SASEGT. The CDR3, as DNA: TGTGCCAGCAGTGGCCGGAGGGGGCTGAACACTGAAGCTTTCTTT. Translation gives CASSGRRGLNTEAFF.

This clone ranks as medium-sized. The rearrangement joins TRBV19 to TRBJ2-1, with 10 nucleotides matching TRBD1. Trimming at V came to 5 bases and at J to 8 bases, leaving 9 bases not matched to a gene. The CDR3 is 15 residues long. Germline lookup yields CDR1 LNHDA and CDR2 SQIVND (reference sequence). The CDR3 bases are TGTGCCAGTAGTCCCCCGGGACAGGGGATCGATGAGCAGTTCTTC. As protein: CASSPPGQGIDEQFF.

The CDR3 region is CASSVGGEGNTIYF. Here the CDR3 DNA reads TGTGCCAGCAGCGTAGGAGGGGAAGGGAACACCATATATTTT. V usage is TRBV9 and J usage is TRBJ1-3, with D possibly being TRBD1 (5 bases). CDR3 length equals 14 residues. Trimming removed 0 bases at V and 7 bases at J, with 11 bases between. Germline lookup yields CDR1 SGDLS and CDR2 YYNGEE. Looking up the rest from reference TRBV9 and TRBJ1-3 gives the full variable domain: DSGVTQTPKHLITATGQRVTLRCSPRSGDLSVYWYQQSLDQGLQFLIQYYNGEERAKGNILERFSAQQFPDLHSELNLSSLELGDSALYFCASSVGGEGNTIYFGEGSWLTVV.

The chain couples TRBV4-1 to TRBJ1-5, with D unresolved. Germline loops: CDR1 MGHRA, CDR2 YSYEKL. V shed 0 bases and J shed 4 bases, with 7 bases lying between them. This CDR3 is built from 14 residues. The CDR3 DNA reads as TGCGCCAGCAGCCAAGATGCGATGAATCAGCCCCAGCATTTT. Translation: CASSQDAMNQPQHF.

The chain combines TRBV5-1 with TRBJ2-7, with D uncertain. The CDR3 spans 15 residues. Trimming took 0 bases from V and 0 from J, leaving 10 bases between them. In germline, CDR1 is SGHRS, CDR2 YFSETQ. CDR3 in DNA: TGCGCCAGCAGCTTGGTGTGGGGTGCCTCCTACGAGCAGTACTTC. Amino acids: CASSLVWGASYEQYF.

This clone was recorded only once. The gene calls are TRBV7-9 and TRBJ2-7; TRBD1 agrees at 10 bases. The CDR3 sequence is 13 residues long. Germline loops: CDR1 SEHNR, CDR2 FQNEAQ (reference sequence). V shed 5 bases and J 7 bases; nucleotides not matched to a gene: 5. The CDR3 loop is CASSRQGAQEQYF. CDR3 in DNA: TGTGCCAGCAGCCGACAGGGGGCGCAGGAGCAGTACTTC. The complete variable domain, with remaining parts taken from reference TRBV7-9 and TRBJ2-7, reads DTGVSQNPRHKITKRGQNVTFRCDPISEHNRLYWYRQTLGQGPEFLTYFQNEAQLEKSRLLSDRFSAERPKGSFSTLEIQRTEQGDSAMYLCASSRQGAQEQYFGPGTRLTVT.

The rearrangement joins TRBV9 to TRBJ2-2; tentatively, D is TRBD1 or TRBD2 (6 bases each). CDR3 length equals 13 residues. Germline V gives CDR1 SGDLS, CDR2 YYNGEE. V was shortened by 7 bases and J by 3 bases, with 10 bases between the two germline ends. The CDR3 DNA follows: TGTGCCAGCTGGGGGGCCGACACCGGGGAGCTGTTTTTT. It yields the protein CASWGADTGELFF.

The chain employs TRBV10-2 and TRBJ2-1; 11 bases are shared with TRBD2. Germline loops: CDR1 WSHSY, CDR2 SAAADI. The CDR3 totals 16 residues. V lost 3 bases and J lost 3; bases outside the gene matches: 4. The CDR3 protein is CASSDVTSGGYNEQFF. The CDR3 DNA reads as TGCGCCAGCAGTGACGTAACTAGCGGGGGCTACAATGAGCAGTTCTTC.

The chain has TRBV2 and TRBJ2-1; unclear D gene. Germline values: CDR1 SNHLY, CDR2 FYNNEI. The length of the CDR3 is 15 residues. Trimming removed 3 bases at V and 1 base at J, with 10 bases between. The CDR3 DNA follows: TGTGCCAGCAGTGAGTGGCTGGGGTCCTACAATGAGCAGTTCTTC. Its protein is CASSEWLGSYNEQFF. Filled out from reference TRBV2 and TRBJ2-1, the complete variable domain reads EPEVTQTPSHQVTQMGQEVILRCVPISNHLYFYWYRQILGQKVEFLVSFYNNEISEKSEIFDDQFSVERPDGSNFTLKIRSTKLEDSAMYFCASSEWLGSYNEQFFGPGTRLTVL.

V gene TRBV30 combines with J gene TRBJ2-7; D gene unclear. With 3 bases removed from V and 1 base from J, the gap between germline ends came to 4 bases. Germline lookup yields CDR1 GTSNPN and CDR2 SVGIG (reference sequence). There are 11 residues in the CDR3. The DNA of the CDR3 is TGTGCCTGGAGGAGGTCCTACGAGCAGTACTTC. Translating gives CAWRRSYEQYF. Full variable domain (rest looked up from reference TRBV30 and TRBJ2-7): SQTIHQWPATLVQPVGSPLSLECTVEGTSNPNLYWYRQAAGRGLQLLFYSVGIGQISSEVPQNLSASRPQDRQFILSSKKLLLSDSGFYLCAWRRSYEQYFGPGTRLTVT.

The chain carries TRBV30 and TRBJ2-7; D ambiguous. The CDR3 spans 14 residues. Trimming took off 0 bases at V and 0 bases at J, with 9 bases between the two ends. The germline V gene encodes CDR1 GTSNPN and CDR2 SVGIG (reference sequence). Written as DNA, the CDR3 is TGTGCCTGGAGTGTACTTAGGGACTCCTACGAGCAGTACTTC. It yields the protein CAWSVLRDSYEQYF.

A note on this clone: The sample holds other DNA sequences that translate to the same CDR3. This chain uses TRBV6-1 with TRBJ2-7, with 8 bases that match TRBD1. After removal of 4 bases from V and 2 bases from J, the junction contained 4 bases not matched to a gene. Germline CDR1 MNHNS, CDR2 SASEGT. The CDR3 consists of 14 residues. The CDR3 here is CASSVDRGTYEQYF. The DNA for the CDR3 is TGTGCCAGCAGTGTAGACAGGGGAACCTACGAGCAGTACTTC.

CDR3 nucleotide sequence: TGTGCCAGCAGGGGGAGGATTTCTGAAGCTTTCTTT. It codes for CASRGRISEAFF. The V gene is TRBV2, the J gene TRBJ1-1; no clear D gene. Trimming pared 6 bases from V and 6 bases from J, leaving 11 bases between. CDR3 size: 12 residues. CDR1 is SNHLY and CDR2 is FYNNEI in the germline V gene.

Turning to this clone: This CDR3 is also generated by other DNA sequences in the sample. In DNA, the CDR3 is TGCGCCAGCAGTCCGGGACAGAACACTGAAGCTTTCTTT. Its translation: CASSPGQNTEAFF. The chain uses TRBV5-1 and TRBJ1-1; possibly TRBD1 for D (6 bases). The CDR3 is 13 amino acids. The V gene's germline CDR1 is SGHRS and CDR2 YFSETQ. Trimming cost V 5 bases and J 1 base, with 9 bases left between them.

This chain uses TRBV9 with TRBJ2-3; 7 positions agree with TRBD2. Trimming cost V 3 bases and J 5 bases; bases outside gene matches: 12. The CDR3 has 16 residues. CDR1 is SGDLS, CDR2 YYNGEE, per germline. CDR3: CASSGVRGGGVDTQYF. DNA for the CDR3: TGTGCCAGCAGCGGGGTGCGGGGCGGGGGTGTAGATACGCAGTATTTT.

The chain combines TRBV11-3 with TRBJ2-3, with D possibly being TRBD2 (6 bases). The CDR3 runs 14 residues. The germline gives CDR1 SGHNT, CDR2 YENEEA. Trimming stripped 5 bases from V and 5 bases from J, with 14 bases between. The DNA for the CDR3 is TGTGCCAGCAGCCCGGGACTCCAGAGAGATACGCAGTATTTT. This gives the protein CASSPGLQRDTQYF.